The TCR beta chain under discussion was sequenced for a study of long-term antiretroviral therapy in people with HIV. General study points: Someone took the blood between the mid-2000s and the late 2010s, maybe while older ART regimens were in use. Repertoire composition at all time points was dominated by clones that had expanded before ART. The study found that diversity rose after ART but stayed below transplant donor controls.

Remarks on this clone: Its antigen is unidentified.

Until DNA extraction, the samples held between about 0.85-11 million cryopreserved PBMC. Investigators performed immunoSEQ version v3.0 at survey level. Sequencing used immunoSEQ multiplex PCR; TCRdb keeps in-frame clones, though not all of them. The profile shows tens of thousands of clones, nearly 90% of them singletons. The CDR3 sequence is 13 residues long. Between the trimmed V and J ends, which lost 7 bases and 5 bases, there was a span of 11 bases. CDR1 and CDR2 (germline): MNHEY, SVGAGI. The sample was unsorted PBMCs, taken 1.1 years after starting antiretroviral therapy. The chain links TRBV6-5 to TRBJ2-2; TRBD2 might be the D (6 bases). The source is a man between 18 and 35 years old with HIV. CDR3 nucleotides: TGTGCCAGCACGGCGGAGGGGACCGGGGAGCTGTTTTTT. Protein sequence: CASTAEGTGELFF.